These T cell receptor beta chains were read from a single sample in a study of blood T cell repertoires in COVID-19. TCRdb keeps only in-frame clones here, not all; method: immunoSEQ multiplex PCR. This sample yields about 270,000 clones, of which 88% are seen a single time; about 3% belongs to the top ten. The sample was PBMCs or T cells enriched from blood (not recorded which). Receptors were obtained from a woman between 45 and 65 years old who had recovered from COVID-19. The CDR3 runs from the conserved cysteine through the conserved F or W. The order of the fields is clone size, J gene, V gene, D gene, CDR3 protein, CDR3 DNA. A D gene is named only where the DNA matches it firmly. A row's size may be missing; if present it is once, few, many or a size class.

clone_size: NA; j_call: TRBJ2-3; v_call: TRBV5-5; d_call: NA; cdr3_aa: CASSIGGAEDTQYF; cdr3_nt: TGTGCCAGCTCTATAGGGGGGGCGGAAGATACGCAGTATTTT
clone_size: NA; j_call: TRBJ2-1; v_call: TRBV24-1; d_call: TRBD2; cdr3_aa: CATSVPSGSRTYNEQFF; cdr3_nt: TGTGCCACCAGTGTACCTAGCGGGAGTAGGACCTACAATGAGCAGTTCTTC
clone_size: NA; j_call: TRBJ1-1; v_call: TRBV27; d_call: TRBD1; cdr3_aa: CASSRQGFTEAFF; cdr3_nt: TGTGCCAGCAGCCGACAGGGGTTCACTGAAGCTTTCTTT
clone_size: NA; j_call: TRBJ1-3; v_call: TRBV6-5; d_call: NA; cdr3_aa: CASSYSVANSGNTIYF; cdr3_nt: TGTGCCAGCAGTTACTCGGTGGCAAACTCTGGAAACACCATATATTTT
clone_size: NA; j_call: TRBJ1-1; v_call: TRBV20-1; d_call: TRBD1; cdr3_aa: CSASWGERGLNTEAFF; cdr3_nt: TGCAGTGCTAGTTGGGGGGAGAGGGGGCTGAACACTGAAGCTTTCTTT
clone_size: NA; j_call: TRBJ1-6; v_call: TRBV28; d_call: TRBD1; cdr3_aa: CASSFAGGNSPLHF; cdr3_nt: TGTGCCAGCAGCTTTGCAGGGGGTAATTCACCCCTCCACTTT
clone_size: NA; j_call: TRBJ2-7; v_call: TRBV14; d_call: NA; cdr3_aa: CASSQVRAYEQYF; cdr3_nt: TGTGCCAGCAGCCAAGTCAGGGCCTACGAGCAGTACTTC
clone_size: NA; j_call: TRBJ2-3; v_call: TRBV6-5; d_call: NA; cdr3_aa: CASSYNGGSADTQYF; cdr3_nt: TGTGCCAGCAGTTATAATGGCGGGTCTGCAGATACGCAGTATTTT
clone_size: NA; j_call: TRBJ2-5; v_call: TRBV15; d_call: NA; cdr3_aa: CATSRGGASDGETQYF; cdr3_nt: TGTGCCACCAGCAGGGGGGGGGCTAGCGACGGGGAGACCCAGTACTTC
clone_size: few; j_call: TRBJ1-2; v_call: TRBV18; d_call: TRBD1; cdr3_aa: CASSPLPTTTRDSAGYTF; cdr3_nt: TGTGCCAGCTCACCACTACCAACGACTACCCGGGACAGCGCTGGCTACACCTTC
clone_size: NA; j_call: TRBJ2-1; v_call: TRBV7-2; d_call: TRBD2; cdr3_aa: CASSLVPGLENEQFF; cdr3_nt: TGTGCCAGCAGCTTGGTCCCGGGACTAGAAAATGAGCAGTTCTTC
clone_size: few; j_call: TRBJ1-1; v_call: TRBV27; d_call: NA; cdr3_aa: CASIRNTEAFF; cdr3_nt: TGTGCCAGCATCAGGAACACTGAAGCTTTCTTT
clone_size: NA; j_call: TRBJ2-7; v_call: TRBV6-5; d_call: TRBD2; cdr3_aa: CASSTRLAGGEQYF; cdr3_nt: TGTGCCAGCAGCACTAGACTAGCGGGAGGCGAGCAGTACTTC
clone_size: NA; j_call: TRBJ1-4; v_call: TRBV11-2; d_call: NA; cdr3_aa: CASSFARGATNEKLFF; cdr3_nt: TGTGCCAGCAGCTTTGCCCGGGGTGCAACTAATGAAAAACTGTTTTTT
clone_size: NA; j_call: TRBJ2-1; v_call: TRBV5-1; d_call: NA; cdr3_aa: CASSLESQQFF; cdr3_nt: TGCGCCAGCAGCTTAGAGTCCCAGCAGTTCTTC
clone_size: NA; j_call: TRBJ2-7; v_call: TRBV3-1/TRBV3-2; d_call: NA; cdr3_aa: CASSQAWAHEQYF; cdr3_nt: TGTGCCAGCAGCCAAGCGTGGGCCCACGAGCAGTACTTC
clone_size: NA; j_call: TRBJ2-7; v_call: TRBV20-1; d_call: TRBD2; cdr3_aa: CSASRSGLADLGQYF; cdr3_nt: TGCAGTGCTAGTCGCAGTGGACTAGCGGATCTAGGGCAGTACTTC
clone_size: NA; j_call: TRBJ2-7; v_call: TRBV4-3; d_call: NA; cdr3_aa: CASSQDRRTVTYEQYF; cdr3_nt: TGCGCCAGCAGCCAAGATCGGAGGACTGTAACCTACGAGCAGTACTTC
clone_size: few; j_call: TRBJ2-7; v_call: TRBV29-1; d_call: NA; cdr3_aa: CSVVYSSYEQYF; cdr3_nt: TGCAGCGTTGTTTACAGCTCCTACGAGCAGTACTTC
clone_size: NA; j_call: TRBJ2-3; v_call: TRBV27; d_call: TRBD2; cdr3_aa: CASSRSGRADTQYF; cdr3_nt: TGTGCCAGCAGTCGCAGCGGGAGGGCAGATACGCAGTATTTT